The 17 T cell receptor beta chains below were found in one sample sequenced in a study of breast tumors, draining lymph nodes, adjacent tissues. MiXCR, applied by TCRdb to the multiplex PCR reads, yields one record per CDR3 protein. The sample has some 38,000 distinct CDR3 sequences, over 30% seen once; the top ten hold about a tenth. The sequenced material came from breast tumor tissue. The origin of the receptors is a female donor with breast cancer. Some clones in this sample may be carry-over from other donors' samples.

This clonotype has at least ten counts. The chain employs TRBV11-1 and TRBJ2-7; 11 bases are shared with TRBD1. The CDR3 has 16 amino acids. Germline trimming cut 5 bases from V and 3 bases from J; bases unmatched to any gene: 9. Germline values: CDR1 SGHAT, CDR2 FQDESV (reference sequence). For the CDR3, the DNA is TGTGCCAGCAGCAATCAAGGGGGGACAGGGGGCTACGAGCAGTACTTC. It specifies CASSNQGGTGGYEQYF.

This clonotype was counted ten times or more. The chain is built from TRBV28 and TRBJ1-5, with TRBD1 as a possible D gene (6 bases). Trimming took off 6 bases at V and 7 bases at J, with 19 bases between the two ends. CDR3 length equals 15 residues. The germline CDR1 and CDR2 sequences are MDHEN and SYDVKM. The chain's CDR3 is CASSPRGGLGQPQHF. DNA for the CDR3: TGTGCCAGCAGCCCTAGGGGGGGTCTAGGGCAGCCCCAGCATTTT.

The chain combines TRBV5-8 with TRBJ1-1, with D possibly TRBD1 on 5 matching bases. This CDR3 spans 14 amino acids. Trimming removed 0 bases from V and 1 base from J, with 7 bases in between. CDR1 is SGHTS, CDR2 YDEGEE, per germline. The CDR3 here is CASSLEGANTEAFF. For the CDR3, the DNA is TGTGCCAGCAGCTTGGAAGGGGCGAACACTGAAGCTTTCTTT.

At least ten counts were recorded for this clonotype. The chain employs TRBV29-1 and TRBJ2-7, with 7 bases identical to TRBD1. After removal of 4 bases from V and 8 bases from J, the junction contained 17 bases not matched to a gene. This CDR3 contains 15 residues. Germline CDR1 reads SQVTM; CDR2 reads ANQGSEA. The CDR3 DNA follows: TGCAGCGTTGTTGGACAGGACAGCACTCCCTATAAGCAGTACTTC. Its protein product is CSVVGQDSTPYKQYF.

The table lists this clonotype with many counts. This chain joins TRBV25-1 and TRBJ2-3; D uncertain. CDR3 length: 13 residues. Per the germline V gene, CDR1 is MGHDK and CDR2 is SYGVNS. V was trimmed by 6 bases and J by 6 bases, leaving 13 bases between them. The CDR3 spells CASSQTLSDTQYF. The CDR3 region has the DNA TGTGCCAGCAGCCAAACGTTGTCGGATACGCAGTATTTT. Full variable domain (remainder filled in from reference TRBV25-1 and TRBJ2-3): EADIYQTPRYLVIGTGKKITLECSQTMGHDKMYWYQQDPGMELHLIHYSYGVNSTEKGDLSSESTVSRIRTEHFPLTLESARPSHTSQYLCASSQTLSDTQYFGPGTRLTVL.

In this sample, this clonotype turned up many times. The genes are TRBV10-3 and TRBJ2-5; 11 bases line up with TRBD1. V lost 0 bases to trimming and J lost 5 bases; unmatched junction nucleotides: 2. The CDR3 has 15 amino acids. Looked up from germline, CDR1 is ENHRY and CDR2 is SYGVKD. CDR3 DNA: TGTGCCATCAGTGAGTCAGGACAGGGGGCGGAGACCCAGTACTTC. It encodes CAISESGQGAETQYF.

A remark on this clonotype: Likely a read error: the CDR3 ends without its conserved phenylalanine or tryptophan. CDR3 protein: CASSAGQGQETQYL. The CDR3 DNA follows: TGTGCTAGCAGCGCGGGACAGGGCCAAGAGACCCAGTACCTC. This rearrangement joins TRBV7-7 to TRBJ2-5; 9 positions match TRBD1. The CDR3 length is 14 residues. CDR1 and CDR2 from the germline V gene are SSHAT and FNYEAQ (reference sequence).

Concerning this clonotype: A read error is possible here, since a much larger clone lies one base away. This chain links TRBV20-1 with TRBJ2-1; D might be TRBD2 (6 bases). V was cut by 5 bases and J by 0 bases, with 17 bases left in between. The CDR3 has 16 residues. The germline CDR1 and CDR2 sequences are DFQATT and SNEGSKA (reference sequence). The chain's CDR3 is CSAGWGTSSSYNEQFF. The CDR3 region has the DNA TGCAGTGCTGGGTGGGGGACTTCGAGCTCCTACAATGAGCAGTTCTTC.

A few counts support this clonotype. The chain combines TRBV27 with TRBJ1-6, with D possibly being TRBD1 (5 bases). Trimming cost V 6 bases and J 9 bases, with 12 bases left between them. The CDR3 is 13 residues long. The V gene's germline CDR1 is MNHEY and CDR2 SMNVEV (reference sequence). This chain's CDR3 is CASSTPGVSPLHF. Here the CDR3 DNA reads TGTGCCAGCAGCACACCGGGGGTTTCACCCCTCCACTTT.

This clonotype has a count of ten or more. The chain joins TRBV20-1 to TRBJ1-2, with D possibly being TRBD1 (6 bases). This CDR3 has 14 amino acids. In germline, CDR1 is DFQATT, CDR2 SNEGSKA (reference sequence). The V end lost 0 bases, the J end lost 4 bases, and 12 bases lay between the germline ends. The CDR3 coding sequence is TGCAGTGCTAGAGAATCTCGGACAGTCTATGGCTACACCTTC. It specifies CSARESRTVYGYTF.

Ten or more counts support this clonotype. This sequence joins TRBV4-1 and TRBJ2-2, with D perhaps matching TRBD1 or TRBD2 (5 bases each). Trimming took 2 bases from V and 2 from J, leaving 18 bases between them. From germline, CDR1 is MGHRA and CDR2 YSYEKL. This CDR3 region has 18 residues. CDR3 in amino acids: CASSQNPGWRFNTGELFF. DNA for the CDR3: TGCGCCAGCAGCCAAAACCCAGGGTGGAGGTTCAACACCGGGGAGCTGTTTTTT.

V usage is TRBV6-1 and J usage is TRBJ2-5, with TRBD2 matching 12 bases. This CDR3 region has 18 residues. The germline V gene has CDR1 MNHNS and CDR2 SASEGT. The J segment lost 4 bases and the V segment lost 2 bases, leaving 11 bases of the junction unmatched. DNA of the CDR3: TGTGCCAGCAGTGAACGGCTAGCGGGAGGGCCTGACCTAGAGACCCAGTACTTC. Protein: CASSERLAGGPDLETQYF.

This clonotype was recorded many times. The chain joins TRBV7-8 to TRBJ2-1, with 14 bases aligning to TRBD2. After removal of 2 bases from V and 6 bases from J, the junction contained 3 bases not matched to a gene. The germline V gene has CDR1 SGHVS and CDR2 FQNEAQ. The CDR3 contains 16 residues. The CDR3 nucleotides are TGTGCCAGCAGCTTAATGGGGACTAGCGGGAGCAATGAGCAGTTCTTC. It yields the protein CASSLMGTSGSNEQFF.

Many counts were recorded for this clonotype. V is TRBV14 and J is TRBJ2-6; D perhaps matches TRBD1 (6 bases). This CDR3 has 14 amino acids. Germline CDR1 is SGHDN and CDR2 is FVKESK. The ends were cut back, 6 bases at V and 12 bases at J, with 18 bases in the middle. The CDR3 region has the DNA TGTGCCAGCAGTCGAACAGGGCTGGGCGGCGTCCTGACTTTC. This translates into CASSRTGLGGVLTF.

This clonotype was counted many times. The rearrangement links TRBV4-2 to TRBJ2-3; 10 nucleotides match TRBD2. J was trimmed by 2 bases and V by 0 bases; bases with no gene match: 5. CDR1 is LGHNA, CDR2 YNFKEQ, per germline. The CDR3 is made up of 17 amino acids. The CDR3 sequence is CASSQETSGATTDTQYF. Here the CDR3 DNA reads TGTGCCAGCAGCCAAGAAACTAGCGGGGCAACCACAGATACGCAGTATTTT.

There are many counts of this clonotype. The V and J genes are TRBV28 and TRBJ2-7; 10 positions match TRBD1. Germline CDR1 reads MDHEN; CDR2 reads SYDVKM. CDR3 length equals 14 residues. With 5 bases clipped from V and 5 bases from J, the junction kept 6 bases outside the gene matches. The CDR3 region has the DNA TGTGCCAGCAGTCCTCGACAGGGGGCCCACGAGCAGTACTTC. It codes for CASSPRQGAHEQYF.

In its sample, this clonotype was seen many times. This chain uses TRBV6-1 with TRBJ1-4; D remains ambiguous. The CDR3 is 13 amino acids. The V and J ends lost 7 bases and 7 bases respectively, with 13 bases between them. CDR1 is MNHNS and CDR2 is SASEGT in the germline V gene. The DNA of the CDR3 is TGTGCCAGCATGGAGTCGGGGATTGAAAAACTGTTTTTT. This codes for CASMESGIEKLFF.